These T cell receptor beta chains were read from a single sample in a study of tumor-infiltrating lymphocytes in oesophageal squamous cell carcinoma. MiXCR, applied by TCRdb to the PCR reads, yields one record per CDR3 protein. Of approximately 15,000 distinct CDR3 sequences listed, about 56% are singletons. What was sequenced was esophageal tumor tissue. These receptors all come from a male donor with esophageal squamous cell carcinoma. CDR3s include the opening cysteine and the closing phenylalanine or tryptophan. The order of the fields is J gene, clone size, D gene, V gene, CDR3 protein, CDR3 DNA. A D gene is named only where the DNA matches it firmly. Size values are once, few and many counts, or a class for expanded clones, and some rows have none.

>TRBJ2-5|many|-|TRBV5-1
CASSLQETQYF
TGCGCCAGCAGCCTCCAAGAGACCCAGTACTTC
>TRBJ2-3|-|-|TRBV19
CASTGRDSGTDTQYF
TGTGCCAGTACCGGGCGGGACAGTGGCACAGATACGCAGTATTTT
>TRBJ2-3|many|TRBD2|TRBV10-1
CASQKAGDGTDTQYF
TGCGCCAGCCAAAAAGCGGGAGACGGGACAGATACGCAGTATTTT
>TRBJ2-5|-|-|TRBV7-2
CASSASRQLQETQYF
TGTGCCAGCAGCGCAAGTCGACAACTCCAAGAGACCCAGTACTTC
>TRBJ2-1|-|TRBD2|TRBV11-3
CASSPYSGGAYNEQFF
TGTGCCAGCAGCCCTTATAGCGGGGGGGCCTACAATGAGCAGTTCTTC
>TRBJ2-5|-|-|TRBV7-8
CASSFEERETQYF
TGTGCCAGCAGCTTCGAAGAGAGAGAGACCCAGTACTTC
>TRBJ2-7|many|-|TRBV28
CASSLPAGIPYEQYF
TGTGCCAGCAGTTTACCTGCAGGCATTCCCTACGAGCAGTACTTC
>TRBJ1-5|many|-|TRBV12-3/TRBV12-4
CASSYSNQPQHF
TGTGCCAGCTCCTATAGCAATCAGCCCCAGCATTTT
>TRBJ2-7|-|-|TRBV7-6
CASSKDRDYEQYF
TGTGCCAGCAGCAAAGACCGGGACTACGAGCAGTACTTC
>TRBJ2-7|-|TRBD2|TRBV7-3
CASSLSGGGTYEQYF
TGTGCCAGCAGCTTATCCGGGGGGGGTACCTACGAGCAGTACTTC
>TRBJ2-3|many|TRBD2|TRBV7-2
CASRRTSGSTDTQYF
TGTGCCAGCAGGCGGACTAGCGGGAGCACAGATACGCAGTATTTT
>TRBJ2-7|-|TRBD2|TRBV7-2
CASSEGLAGVNEQYF
TGTGCCAGCAGCGAAGGACTAGCGGGTGTCAATGAGCAGTACTTC
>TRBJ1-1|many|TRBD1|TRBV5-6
CASSLGGQWYTEAFF
TGTGCCAGCAGCTTGGGGGGACAGTGGTACACTGAAGCTTTCTTT
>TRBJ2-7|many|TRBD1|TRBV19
CASSADRATYEQYF
TGTGCCAGTAGTGCCGACAGGGCCACCTACGAGCAGTACTTC
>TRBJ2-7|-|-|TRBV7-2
CASSFYEQYF
TGTGCCAGCAGCTTTTACGAGCAGTACTTC
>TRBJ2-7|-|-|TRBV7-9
CASSLEGDPYEQYF
TGTGCTAGCAGCTTAGAGGGGGACCCCTACGAGCAGTACTTC
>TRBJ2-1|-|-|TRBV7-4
CASSFSGASGEQFF
TGTGCCAGCAGCTTTTCGGGGGCCTCGGGTGAGCAGTTCTTC
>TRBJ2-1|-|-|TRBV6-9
CASSLASSSYNEQFF
TGTGCCAGCAGTTTAGCGTCGAGCTCCTACAATGAGCAGTTCTTC
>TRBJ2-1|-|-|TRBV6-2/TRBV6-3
CASSYSIKNEQFF
TGTGCCAGCAGTTACTCGATCAAAAATGAGCAGTTCTTC
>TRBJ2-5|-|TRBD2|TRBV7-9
CANEGLAVEQYF
TGTGCCAACGAGGGACTAGCGGTTGAGCAGTACTTC
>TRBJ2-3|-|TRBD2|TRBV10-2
CASSLAGPVDTQYF
TGCGCCAGCAGTCTAGCGGGTCCGGTAGATACGCAGTATTTT
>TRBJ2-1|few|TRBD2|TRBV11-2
CASSPTSGRGNEQFF
TGTGCCAGCAGCCCTACTAGCGGGAGGGGGAATGAGCAGTTCTTC
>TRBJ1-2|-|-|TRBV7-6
CASSFSGDYGYTF
TGTGCCAGCAGCTTTTCAGGGGACTATGGCTACACCTTC
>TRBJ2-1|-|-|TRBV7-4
CASSFRLVEDNEQFF
TGTGCCAGCAGCTTTCGACTAGTAGAGGACAATGAGCAGTTCTTC
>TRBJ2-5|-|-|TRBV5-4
CASSGMAIATETQYF
TGTGCCAGCAGCGGTATGGCCATAGCTACCGAGACCCAGTACTTC
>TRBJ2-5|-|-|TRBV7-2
CASSTGPVGETQYF
TGTGCCAGCAGCACCGGACCAGTCGGGGAGACCCAGTACTTC
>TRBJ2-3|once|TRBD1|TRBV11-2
CASSRFGTGLLKSTDTQYF
TGTGCCAGCAGCCGGTTCGGGACAGGGCTTCTAAAAAGCACAGATACGCAGTATTTT
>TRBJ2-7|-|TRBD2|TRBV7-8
CASRIGGASGSYEQYF
TGTGCCAGCAGAATCGGTGGGGCTAGCGGGAGTTACGAGCAGTACTTC
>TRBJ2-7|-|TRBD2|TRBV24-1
CATSDLTSGSYEQYF
TGTGCCACCAGTGATTTGACTAGCGGCTCCTACGAGCAGTACTTC
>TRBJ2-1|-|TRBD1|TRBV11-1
CASSDTDRVNEQFF
TGTGCCAGCAGCGATACGGACAGGGTCAATGAGCAGTTCTTC
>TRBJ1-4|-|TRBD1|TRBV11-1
CASSLTGTGGTDTQFF
TGTGCCAGCAGCTTAACCGGGACAGGGGGCACAGATACGCAGTTTTTT